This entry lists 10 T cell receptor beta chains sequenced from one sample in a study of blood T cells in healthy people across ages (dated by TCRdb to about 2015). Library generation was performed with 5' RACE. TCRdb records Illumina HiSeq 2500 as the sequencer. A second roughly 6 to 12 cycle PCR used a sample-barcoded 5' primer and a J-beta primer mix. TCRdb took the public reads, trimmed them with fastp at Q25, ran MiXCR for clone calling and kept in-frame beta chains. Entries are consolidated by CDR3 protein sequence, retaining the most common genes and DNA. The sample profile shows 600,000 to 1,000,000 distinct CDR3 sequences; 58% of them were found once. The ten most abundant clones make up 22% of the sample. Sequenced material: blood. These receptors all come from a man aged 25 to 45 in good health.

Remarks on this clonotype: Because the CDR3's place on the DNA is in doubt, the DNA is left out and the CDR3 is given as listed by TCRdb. CDR3 loop: CSASTSGGSGGTDTQYF. V gene TRBV20-1 combines with J gene TRBJ2-3; the table gives TRBD2 as D, unverified against the DNA. The germline gives CDR1 DFQATT, CDR2 SNEGSKA (reference sequence). Counting both end residues, the CDR3 totals 17 amino acids.

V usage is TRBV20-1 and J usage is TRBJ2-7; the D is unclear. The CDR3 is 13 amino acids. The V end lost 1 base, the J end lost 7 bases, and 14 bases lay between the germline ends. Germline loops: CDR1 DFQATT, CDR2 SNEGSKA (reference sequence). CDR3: CSARAETYNEQYF. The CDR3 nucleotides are TGCAGTGCTAGAGCTGAAACCTACAATGAGCAGTACTTC.

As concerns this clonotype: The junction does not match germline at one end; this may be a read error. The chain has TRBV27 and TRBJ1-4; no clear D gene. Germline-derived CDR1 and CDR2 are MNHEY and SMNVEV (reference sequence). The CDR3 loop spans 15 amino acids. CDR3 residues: CARSRAFATNERLFF. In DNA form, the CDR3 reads TGTGCCAGAAGTCGGGCGTTTGCGACTAATGAAAGACTGTTTTTT.

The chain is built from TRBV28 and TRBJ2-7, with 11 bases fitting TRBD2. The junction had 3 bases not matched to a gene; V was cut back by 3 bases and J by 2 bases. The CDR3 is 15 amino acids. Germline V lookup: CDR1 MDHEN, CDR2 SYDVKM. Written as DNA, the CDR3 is TGTGCCAGCAGTTTTAAGGGACTAGCGGCCTACGAGCAGTACTTC. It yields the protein CASSFKGLAAYEQYF.

CDR3 sequence: CASSFTGYGEQYF. In DNA form, the CDR3 reads TGCGCCAGCAGCTTCACAGGGTACGGGGAGCAGTACTTC. The genes are TRBV5-1 and TRBJ2-5; D possibly corresponds to TRBD1 (6 bases). With 2 bases removed from V and 11 bases from J, the gap between germline ends came to 16 bases. This CDR3 contains 13 residues. In germline, CDR1 is SGHRS, CDR2 YFSETQ.

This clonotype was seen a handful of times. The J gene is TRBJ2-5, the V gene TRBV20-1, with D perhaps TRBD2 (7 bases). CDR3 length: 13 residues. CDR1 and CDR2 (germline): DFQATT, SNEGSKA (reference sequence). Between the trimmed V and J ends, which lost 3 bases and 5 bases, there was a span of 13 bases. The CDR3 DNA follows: TGCAGTGCTAGCGGGGGGCCGGGGGAGACCCAGTACTTC. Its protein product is CSASGGPGETQYF.

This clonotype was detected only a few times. Here the CDR3 reads CASSYSGVQHEQYF. Written as DNA, the CDR3 is TGTGCCAGCAGTTATAGCGGGGTTCAGCACGAGCAGTACTTC. This chain connects TRBV12-3 or TRBV12-4 to TRBJ2-7; TRBD2 matches 8 bases. This CDR3 spans 14 amino acids. J lost 5 bases, V lost 4 bases, and 7 bases had no gene match.

CDR3 nucleotide sequence: TGTGCCAGCAGCTTAAGAGGGACAGGGCCGGGGACTGAAGCTTTCTTT. Amino acids: CASSLRGTGPGTEAFF. The rearrangement joins TRBV7-2 to TRBJ1-1; TRBD1 agrees at 9 bases. The CDR3 totals 16 residues. V was pared by 2 bases and J by 5 bases, with 9 bases of the junction left unmatched. CDR1 is SGHTA, CDR2 FQGNSA, per germline. Filled out from reference TRBV7-2 and TRBJ1-1, the complete variable domain reads GAGVSQSPSNKVTEKGKDVELRCDPISGHTALYWYRQSLGQGLEFLIYFQGNSAPDKSGLPSDRFSAERTGGSVSTLTIQRTQQEDSAVYLCASSLRGTGPGTEAFFGQGTRLTVV.

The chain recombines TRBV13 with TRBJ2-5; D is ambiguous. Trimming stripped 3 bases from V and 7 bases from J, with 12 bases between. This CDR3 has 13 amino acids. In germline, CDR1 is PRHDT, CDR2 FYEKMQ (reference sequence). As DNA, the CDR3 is TGTGCCAGCAGCTTGAGGAGTCCGCGGACCCAGTACTTC. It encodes CASSLRSPRTQYF.

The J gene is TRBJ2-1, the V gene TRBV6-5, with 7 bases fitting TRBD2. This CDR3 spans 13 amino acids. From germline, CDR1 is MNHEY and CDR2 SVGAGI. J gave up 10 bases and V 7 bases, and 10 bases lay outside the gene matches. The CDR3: CASISSGLGEQFF. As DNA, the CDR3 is TGTGCCAGCATCTCTAGCGGCCTGGGGGAGCAGTTCTTC.